The clone carrying this TCR beta chain has more than one count but fewer than ten. Via MiXCR, TCRdb re-called the 5' RACE reads, giving one row per CDR3 protein. In the table there are 340,000 or so distinct CDR3 sequences, approximately 13% of which are singletons. V was shortened by 2 bases and J by 8 bases, with 9 bases between the two germline ends. The CDR3 length is 13 residues. Germline values: CDR1 MNHEY, CDR2 SVGAGI. The data were taken from a study of T-cell memory formation after mild COVID-19. The V and J genes are TRBV6-5 and TRBJ1-4, with D possibly matching TRBD1 (5 bases). The sequenced sample consisted of PBMCs or a T cell subset sorted from them (not recorded which). The receptor comes from a man aged 18 to 29 who had mild COVID-19 (a few samples of this study predate the infection). Cell type and time point are not known. For the CDR3, the DNA is TGTGCCAGCAGTTACATGGGGGAAGAAAAACTGTTTTTT. It specifies CASSYMGEEKLFF.